A selection of T cell receptor beta chains follows, all from one sample in a study of blood T cells in healthy people across ages. TCRdb passed the 5' RACE reads through MiXCR, listing each CDR3 protein once. Of 500,000 to 700,000 distinct CDR3 sequences in the sample, less than 35% were seen once. Sequencing was done on a sample of blood. The receptor source for this set is a woman of 80 years or more in good health. The CDR3 runs from the conserved cysteine through the conserved F or W. D genes are given only for firm matches. Where a row states a size, it is once, few, many or the class of an expanded clone; other rows omit it.

cdr3_nt: TGTGCCAGCAGCTTAGATGCTACCAGATACAATGAGCAGTTCTTC
cdr3_aa: CASSLDATRYNEQFF
d_call: .
j_call: TRBJ2-1
v_call: TRBV7-9
clone_size: many

cdr3_nt: TGTGCCAGCAGCTTAGCTGGGACCCTGGGGGAGACCCAGTACTTC
cdr3_aa: CASSLAGTLGETQYF
d_call: .
j_call: TRBJ2-5
v_call: TRBV7-9
clone_size: many

cdr3_nt: TGCAGTGCCCTTACAACAGGAGATGGCTACACCTTC
cdr3_aa: CSALTTGDGYTF
d_call: .
j_call: TRBJ1-2
v_call: TRBV20-1
clone_size: many

cdr3_nt: TGTGCCAGCAGCTTCGAGGTCTTCTCCGAGCAGTACTTC
cdr3_aa: CASSFEVFSEQYF
d_call: .
j_call: TRBJ2-7
v_call: TRBV7-3
clone_size: once

cdr3_nt: TGTGCCAGCACAGAAGGGTCTCTTCTCTACGAGCAGTACTTC
cdr3_aa: CASTEGSLLYEQYF
d_call: .
j_call: TRBJ2-7
v_call: TRBV6-2/TRBV6-3
clone_size: many

cdr3_nt: TGCAGTGCTAGAGATCCCTTAAAAAGGGGGAACACTGAAGCTTTCTTT
cdr3_aa: CSARDPLKRGNTEAFF
d_call: .
j_call: TRBJ1-1
v_call: TRBV20-1
clone_size: few

cdr3_nt: TGCGCCAGCAGCTCCCAGACGGCCCCGACGCAGTATTTT
cdr3_aa: CASSSQTAPTQYF
d_call: .
j_call: TRBJ2-3
v_call: TRBV5-1
clone_size: many

cdr3_nt: TGTGCCATAGGGACAGGGGAGAGGGATGGCTACACCTTC
cdr3_aa: CAIGTGERDGYTF
d_call: TRBD1
j_call: TRBJ1-2
v_call: TRBV10-3
clone_size: many

cdr3_nt: TGCGCCAGCAGCGCCCTGGACAGGGAACGGGAGCAGTACTTT
cdr3_aa: CASSALDREREQYF
d_call: TRBD1
j_call: TRBJ2-7
v_call: TRBV5-1
clone_size: .

cdr3_nt: TGCAGTGCTATCACCGACTTCAGCGGTGAGCAGTTCTTC
cdr3_aa: CSAITDFSGEQFF
d_call: .
j_call: TRBJ2-1
v_call: TRBV20-1
clone_size: many

cdr3_nt: TGTGCCATTAACAGGTACAATGAGCAGTTCTTC
cdr3_aa: CAINRYNEQFF
d_call: .
j_call: TRBJ2-1
v_call: TRBV7-2
clone_size: many

cdr3_nt: TGTGCCAGCAGCTTAGGTGCGGGACAGAACACTGAAGCTTTCTTT
cdr3_aa: CASSLGAGQNTEAFF
d_call: .
j_call: TRBJ1-1
v_call: TRBV7-9
clone_size: few

cdr3_nt: TGTGCCTGGAGTCCCTATTCCGGGACAACGACCCAGTACTTC
cdr3_aa: CAWSPYSGTTTQYF
d_call: .
j_call: TRBJ2-5
v_call: TRBV30
clone_size: few

cdr3_nt: TGTGCCAGCAGTTTATCAAGAACAGCCCTGAACACTGAAGCTTTCTTT
cdr3_aa: CASSLSRTALNTEAFF
d_call: .
j_call: TRBJ1-1
v_call: TRBV12-3/TRBV12-4
clone_size: many

cdr3_nt: TGTGCCAGCAGCTTAGGTTGGCAGGCGAGCACTGAAGCTTTCTTT
cdr3_aa: CASSLGWQASTEAFF
d_call: .
j_call: TRBJ1-1
v_call: TRBV7-9
clone_size: .

cdr3_nt: TGTGCCAGCAGCCAAGAAATCAACGGGGAGCTGTTTTTT
cdr3_aa: CASSQEINGELFF
d_call: .
j_call: TRBJ2-2
v_call: TRBV4-2
clone_size: .

cdr3_nt: TGTGCCAGCAGGGGATACAGGGGAACGGGGTCCGCCGGGGAGCTGTTTTTT
cdr3_aa: CASRGYRGTGSAGELFF
d_call: TRBD1
j_call: TRBJ2-2
v_call: TRBV6-1
clone_size: once

cdr3_nt: TGCGCCAGCAGCTTGTCCGGTGAGACTGAAAAACTGTTTTTT
cdr3_aa: CASSLSGETEKLFF
d_call: .
j_call: TRBJ1-4
v_call: TRBV5-1
clone_size: .

cdr3_nt: TGTGCCAGCAACCCCGCACCCTATCAGCCCCAGCATTTT
cdr3_aa: CASNPAPYQPQHF
d_call: .
j_call: TRBJ1-5
v_call: TRBV6-2/TRBV6-3
clone_size: many

cdr3_nt: TGTGCCAGCAGCCAAAATAGCATGGCGGGGGGTTGGACAGATACGCAGTATTTT
cdr3_aa: CASSQNSMAGGWTDTQYF
d_call: TRBD2
j_call: TRBJ2-3
v_call: TRBV14
clone_size: .

cdr3_nt: TGCGCCAGCAGCCAAGATCGCCTAAAGGGGGAGCTGTTTTTT
cdr3_aa: CASSQDRLKGELFF
d_call: .
j_call: TRBJ2-2
v_call: TRBV4-3
clone_size: many

cdr3_nt: TGCAGCGCCGAGGGGACTGTGGGTGAAGTTTTCTTT
cdr3_aa: CSAEGTVGEVFF
d_call: .
j_call: TRBJ1-1
v_call: TRBV29-1
clone_size: .

cdr3_nt: TGTGCCAGCTCACCAGGTGGCGGGGAGCTGTTTTTT
cdr3_aa: CASSPGGGELFF
d_call: .
j_call: TRBJ2-2
v_call: TRBV18
clone_size: few

cdr3_nt: TGTGCCAGCAGCCCCGGACAGGGAATCACTGAAGCTTTCTTT
cdr3_aa: CASSPGQGITEAFF
d_call: TRBD1
j_call: TRBJ1-1
v_call: TRBV11-3
clone_size: .

cdr3_nt: TGTGCCAGCAGCTTACAGGGGCAGAATGGCTACACCTTC
cdr3_aa: CASSLQGQNGYTF
d_call: TRBD1
j_call: TRBJ1-2
v_call: TRBV6-6
clone_size: many

cdr3_nt: TGCAGTGCGGCGGGGTTGGGTGGCAATGAGCAGTTCTTC
cdr3_aa: CSAAGLGGNEQFF
d_call: .
j_call: TRBJ2-1
v_call: TRBV20-1
clone_size: many

cdr3_nt: TGTGCCAGCAGTTACCCCCCGCAGGCTTTCTTT
cdr3_aa: CASSYPPQAFF
d_call: .
j_call: TRBJ1-1
v_call: TRBV6-5
clone_size: once

cdr3_nt: TGTGCCAGTAGTATACAGGGGTCCAACTACGGGCAGTACTTC
cdr3_aa: CASSIQGSNYGQYF
d_call: .
j_call: TRBJ2-4
v_call: TRBV19
clone_size: .

cdr3_nt: TGTGCCACCAGTGATTTAAGATACCGCCGGGACCTTCAACTGGAGGAAAAACTGTTTTTT
cdr3_aa: CATSDLRYRRDLQLEEKLFF
d_call: .
j_call: TRBJ1-4
v_call: TRBV24-1
clone_size: .

cdr3_nt: TGTGTCAGCAGCTTAGGACCGGGCACTGAAGCTTTCTTT
cdr3_aa: CVSSLGPGTEAFF
d_call: .
j_call: TRBJ1-1
v_call: TRBV11-2
clone_size: .

cdr3_nt: TGTGCCAGCACCCTGGGACAGGGGGAGCGCAATCAGCTCCAGCATTTT
cdr3_aa: CASTLGQGERNQLQHF
d_call: TRBD1
j_call: TRBJ1-5
v_call: TRBV2
clone_size: .

cdr3_nt: TGTGCCAGCAGCTTCGCGGGTTCTAGCGGTACAGATACGCAGTATTTT
cdr3_aa: CASSFAGSSGTDTQYF
d_call: TRBD2
j_call: TRBJ2-3
v_call: TRBV5-6
clone_size: many

cdr3_nt: TGTGCCAGCAGTCCTACCGGGACAGGGCGAAATCAGCCCCAGCATTTT
cdr3_aa: CASSPTGTGRNQPQHF
d_call: TRBD1
j_call: TRBJ1-5
v_call: TRBV6-2/TRBV6-3
clone_size: .

cdr3_nt: TGTGCCAGCAGCATTGACAGGGGTAGGAGTGTCGAGACCCAGTACTTC
cdr3_aa: CASSIDRGRSVETQYF
d_call: TRBD1
j_call: TRBJ2-5
v_call: TRBV9
clone_size: .

cdr3_nt: TGTGCCAGCAGTTACCCTTGGACTAGCGGGGGGGCTGCTAGCACAGATACGCAGTATTTT
cdr3_aa: CASSYPWTSGGAASTDTQYF
d_call: TRBD2
j_call: TRBJ2-3
v_call: TRBV6-2/TRBV6-3
clone_size: many

cdr3_nt: TGTGCTAGTGGTTTGGTATCAGGTATTGAAGCTTTCTTT
cdr3_aa: CASGLVSGIEAFF
d_call: .
j_call: TRBJ1-1
v_call: TRBV12-5
clone_size: few

cdr3_nt: TGTGCCAGCAGCTTTTTATTGGTGAACACTGAAGCTTTCTTT
cdr3_aa: CASSFLLVNTEAFF
d_call: .
j_call: TRBJ1-1
v_call: TRBV7-2
clone_size: many

cdr3_nt: TGTGCCGACAGCCGAAACCCTAGCGGGGTCTCCTACGAGCAGTACTTC
cdr3_aa: CADSRNPSGVSYEQYF
d_call: TRBD2
j_call: TRBJ2-7
v_call: TRBV7-2
clone_size: .

cdr3_nt: TGCAGTGCTAGAAGGGGATCCGGGGCCTACAATGAGCAGTACTTC
cdr3_aa: CSARRGSGAYNEQYF
d_call: .
j_call: TRBJ2-7
v_call: TRBV20-1
clone_size: .

cdr3_nt: TGTGCCAGCAATTGGGGGGGGTCAGGCACAGATACGCAGTATTTT
cdr3_aa: CASNWGGSGTDTQYF
d_call: TRBD2
j_call: TRBJ2-3
v_call: TRBV12-3/TRBV12-4
clone_size: many

cdr3_nt: TGTGCCAGCAGCCCCGGGACAGGGGGGGGTGAGCAGTTCTTC
cdr3_aa: CASSPGTGGGEQFF
d_call: TRBD1
j_call: TRBJ2-1
v_call: TRBV7-2
clone_size: .

cdr3_nt: TGTGCCAGCAGCTTGGTAACAGGGAACACAGATACGCAGTATTTT
cdr3_aa: CASSLVTGNTDTQYF
d_call: .
j_call: TRBJ2-3
v_call: TRBV5-6
clone_size: many

cdr3_nt: TGTACCAGCAGCCCACGGACAGGGGGAGGAAGCAATCAGCCCCAGCATTTT
cdr3_aa: CTSSPRTGGGSNQPQHF
d_call: TRBD1
j_call: TRBJ1-5
v_call: TRBV7-8
clone_size: once

cdr3_nt: TGTGCCAGCAGTAGGGTTGGGGGAACCTACGAGCAGTACTTC
cdr3_aa: CASSRVGGTYEQYF
d_call: .
j_call: TRBJ2-7
v_call: TRBV7-2
clone_size: few

cdr3_nt: TGCAGTGCCTCCGTCCCAGCGACAAGAGGTAGTGAGCAGTTCTTC
cdr3_aa: CSASVPATRGSEQFF
d_call: .
j_call: TRBJ2-1
v_call: TRBV20-1
clone_size: many

cdr3_nt: TGTGCCATCAGTGAGTCGCTGGGGACCACAGATACGCAGTATTTT
cdr3_aa: CAISESLGTTDTQYF
d_call: .
j_call: TRBJ2-3
v_call: TRBV10-3
clone_size: .

cdr3_nt: TGCAGCGTTTCAGCGGAACAAGAGACCCAGTACTTC
cdr3_aa: CSVSAEQETQYF
d_call: .
j_call: TRBJ2-5
v_call: TRBV29-1
clone_size: many

cdr3_nt: TGTGCCAGCAGCTGGGGACAGGCTAACTATGGCTACACCTTC
cdr3_aa: CASSWGQANYGYTF
d_call: TRBD1
j_call: TRBJ1-2
v_call: TRBV7-2
clone_size: few

cdr3_nt: TGTGCCAGCAGCTTAGTAGTCCTTGGGCTAGCGGGCAATGAGCAGTTCTTC
cdr3_aa: CASSLVVLGLAGNEQFF
d_call: TRBD2
j_call: TRBJ2-1
v_call: TRBV7-2
clone_size: many

cdr3_nt: TGTGCCAGCAGTTACTCAAACAGGGGAAGGGGTCAGCCCCAGCATTTT
cdr3_aa: CASSYSNRGRGQPQHF
d_call: TRBD1
j_call: TRBJ1-5
v_call: TRBV6-2/TRBV6-3
clone_size: many

cdr3_nt: TGTGCCAGCAGCTCCGGGACAGGACTTTATGGCTACACCTTC
cdr3_aa: CASSSGTGLYGYTF
d_call: TRBD1
j_call: TRBJ1-2
v_call: TRBV28
clone_size: .

cdr3_nt: TGTGCCGCGGGTTGGGGCGAGCAGTACTTC
cdr3_aa: CAAGWGEQYF
d_call: .
j_call: TRBJ2-7
v_call: TRBV6-2/TRBV6-3
clone_size: .

cdr3_nt: TGCGCCAGCAGCCAAGCGGCCAGTTCCTATCAGCCCCAGCATTTT
cdr3_aa: CASSQAASSYQPQHF
d_call: .
j_call: TRBJ1-5
v_call: TRBV4-1
clone_size: many